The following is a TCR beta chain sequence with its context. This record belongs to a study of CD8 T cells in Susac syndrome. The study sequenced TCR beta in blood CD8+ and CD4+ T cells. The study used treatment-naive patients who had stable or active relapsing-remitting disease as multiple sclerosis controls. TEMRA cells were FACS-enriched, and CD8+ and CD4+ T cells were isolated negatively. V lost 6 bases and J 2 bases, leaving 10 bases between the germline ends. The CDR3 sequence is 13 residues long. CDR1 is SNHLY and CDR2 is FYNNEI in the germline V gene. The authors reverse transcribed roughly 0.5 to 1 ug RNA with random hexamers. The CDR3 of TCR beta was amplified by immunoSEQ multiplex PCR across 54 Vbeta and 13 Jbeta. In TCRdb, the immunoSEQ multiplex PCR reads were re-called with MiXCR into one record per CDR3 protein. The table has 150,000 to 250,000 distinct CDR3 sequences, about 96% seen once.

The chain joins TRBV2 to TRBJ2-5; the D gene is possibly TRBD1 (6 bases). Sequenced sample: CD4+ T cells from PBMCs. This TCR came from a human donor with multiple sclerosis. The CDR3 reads CASRGDIQETQYF. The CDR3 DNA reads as TGTGCCAGCAGAGGGGACATACAAGAGACCCAGTACTTC.